This is a list of T cell receptor beta chains from one sample in a study of CD8 T cells in ankylosing spondylitis. TCRdb recomputed calls from the 5' RACE reads with MiXCR, one row per CDR3 protein. Among roughly 250,000 distinct CDR3 sequences listed, around 9.1% were seen once. Material: blood, either unsorted or a sorted T cell fraction (not recorded which). The source of these receptors is a male donor with ankylosing spondylitis or in good health (not recorded which). The CDR3 runs from the conserved cysteine through the conserved F or W. D genes are given only for firm matches. A clone size is listed for some rows: how often the clone was seen (once, few, many), or a class if it is expanded.

d_call clone_size j_call v_call cdr3_aa cdr3_nt
- - TRBJ1-1 TRBV3-1 CASSLPRGGLTEAFF TGTGCCAGCAGTCTTCCCCGGGGGGGGCTTACTGAAGCTTTCTTT
- many TRBJ1-1 TRBV20-1 CSARVGVNTEAFF TGCAGTGCTAGAGTTGGGGTGAACACTGAAGCTTTCTTT
- many TRBJ1-1 TRBV12-3/TRBV12-4 CATRRGTEAFF TGTGCCACCCGTCGGGGCACTGAAGCTTTCTTT
- many TRBJ1-6 TRBV27 CASSRGYNSPLHF TGTGCCAGCAGCAGGGGCTATAATTCACCCCTCCACTTT
- - TRBJ2-2 TRBV18 CASSPDPGTIFGGELFF TGTGCCAGCTCACCAGACCCTGGGACAATCTTTGGCGGGGAGCTGTTTTTT
TRBD1 few TRBJ2-7 TRBV7-2 CASSSRDRGVYEQYF TGTGCCAGCAGCTCCCGGGACAGGGGTGTCTACGAGCAGTACTTC
TRBD1 few TRBJ1-5 TRBV30 CAWSGQGKQPQHF TGTGCCTGGAGTGGACAGGGGAAGCAGCCCCAGCATTTT
- - TRBJ1-1 TRBV5-4 CASSLGSRANTEAFF TGTGCCAGCAGCTTGGGTTCCAGGGCGAACACTGAAGCTTTCTTT
- few TRBJ1-1 TRBV7-9 CASSLTADSPEAFF TGTGCCAGCAGTTTAACGGCGGATAGTCCTGAAGCTTTCTTT
TRBD2 - TRBJ2-5 TRBV15 CATSILAGVGETQYF TGTGCCACCAGCATACTAGCGGGAGTTGGAGAGACCCAGTACTTC
TRBD1 many TRBJ2-5 TRBV29-1 CSVLTGGGTQYF TGCAGCGTATTGACAGGGGGTGGGACCCAGTACTTC
- many TRBJ2-1 TRBV19 CASSIVGYNEQFF TGTGCCAGTAGTATTGTGGGTTACAATGAGCAGTTCTTC
TRBD1 many TRBJ1-4 TRBV7-9 CASSPGGGTANEKLFF TGTGCCAGCAGCCCAGGAGGGGGGACAGCTAATGAAAAACTGTTTTTT
- many TRBJ1-1 TRBV6-1 CASSESTPVEAFF TGTGCCAGCAGTGAAAGCACCCCGGTGGAAGCTTTCTTT
- many TRBJ2-1 TRBV18 CASSPRVYNEQFF TGTGCCAGCTCACCGCGGGTCTACAATGAGCAGTTCTTC
- - TRBJ1-2 TRBV24-1 CATSDSPASYGYTF TGTGCCACCAGTGATTCGCCCGCGTCCTATGGCTACACCTTC
TRBD1 - TRBJ2-7 TRBV18 CASSGTALSYEQYF TGTGCCAGCTCAGGGACAGCCCTCTCCTACGAGCAGTACTTC
TRBD2 few TRBJ2-3 TRBV20-1 CSASGLAGRTSTDTQYF TGCAGTGCTTCGGGACTAGCGGGAAGGACTAGCACAGATACGCAGTATTTT
- few TRBJ1-6 TRBV7-9 CASSLEPGEGPLHF TGTGCCAGCAGCTTAGAGCCAGGCGAGGGACCCCTCCACTTT
- many TRBJ2-7 TRBV7-3 CASSLKGGYEQYF TGTGCCAGCAGCTTAAAAGGGGGATACGAGCAGTACTTC
TRBD2 many TRBJ2-3 TRBV29-1 CSVVPSGPSDTQYF TGCAGCGTTGTTCCTAGCGGGCCGAGTGATACGCAGTATTTT
TRBD2 many TRBJ2-5 TRBV4-1 CASSQEGAGGSETQYF TGCGCCAGCAGCCAAGAAGGGGCGGGAGGGAGTGAGACCCAGTACTTC
- - TRBJ1-2 TRBV6-5 CASSYSKGTGYTF TGTGCCAGCAGTTACTCGAAAGGGACTGGCTACACCTTC
- - TRBJ2-5 TRBV20-1 CSPQPGPQETQYF TGCAGTCCCCAACCAGGGCCCCAAGAGACCCAGTACTTC
TRBD2 many TRBJ2-7 TRBV20-1 CSALPLTSAAYYEQYF TGCAGTGCTCTCCCCCTGACTAGCGCGGCCTACTACGAGCAGTACTTC
TRBD2 few TRBJ2-1 TRBV4-2 CASSGLAVYNEQFF TGTGCCAGCAGCGGGCTAGCGGTCTACAATGAGCAGTTCTTC
- many TRBJ1-5 TRBV4-3 CASSPEQGYQPQHF TGCGCCAGCAGCCCGGAACAAGGGTATCAGCCCCAGCATTTT
- - TRBJ1-4 TRBV30 CAWRSEGWEKLFF TGTGCCTGGAGGTCGGAGGGATGGGAAAAACTGTTTTTT
TRBD1 many TRBJ1-1 TRBV5-1 CASSLGQGGIDTEAFF TGCGCCAGCAGCTTGGGACAGGGGGGGATTGACACTGAAGCTTTCTTT
- many TRBJ2-5 TRBV7-9 CASSLIDSEETQYF TGTGCCAGCAGCTTAATCGACAGCGAAGAGACCCAGTACTTC
TRBD2 few TRBJ2-5 TRBV4-3 CASSQRLAGGETQYF TGCGCCAGCAGCCAACGACTAGCGGGGGGGGAGACCCAGTACTTC
TRBD1 - TRBJ2-7 TRBV18 CASSSLGTGDYEQYF TGTGCCAGCTCATCTTTGGGGACAGGGGACTACGAGCAGTACTTC
- few TRBJ2-5 TRBV5-6 CASSSFGSGASVYQETQYF TGTGCCAGCAGCTCTTTCGGATCTGGGGCCTCCGTGTACCAAGAGACCCAGTACTTC
- many TRBJ1-2 TRBV5-5 CASSLGATDDYGYTF TGTGCCAGCAGCTTGGGCGCTACAGATGACTATGGCTACACCTTC
TRBD1 - TRBJ2-5 TRBV30 CAWSPGQGWETQYF TGTGCCTGGAGTCCGGGACAGGGATGGGAGACCCAGTACTTC
TRBD1 many TRBJ1-6 TRBV2 CASRAQGSSNSPLHF TGTGCCAGCAGGGCACAGGGGAGTTCTAATTCACCCCTCCACTTT
TRBD2 - TRBJ2-7 TRBV6-1 CASKETPSGAYEQYF TGTGCCAGCAAAGAGACGCCTAGCGGGGCCTACGAGCAGTACTTC
- - TRBJ2-1 TRBV9 CASSGGAGSSYNEQIF TGTGCCAGCAGCGGAGGGGCGGGGAGCTCCTACAATGAGCAGATCTTC
- many TRBJ1-2 TRBV10-3 CAISDPPGIDEALGYTF TGTGCCATCAGTGACCCCCCCGGGATCGATGAGGCGTTGGGCTACACCTTC
- many TRBJ2-7 TRBV10-3 CAISEGAPYEQYF TGTGCCATCAGTGAGGGTGCCCCCTACGAGCAGTACTTC
- many TRBJ2-3 TRBV29-1 CSVAKRGISTDTQYF TGCAGCGTTGCGAAACGGGGTATTAGCACAGATACGCAGTATTTT
TRBD1 many TRBJ1-1 TRBV9 CASSVGTGLGITEAFF TGTGCCAGCAGCGTCGGGACAGGGCTAGGGATAACTGAAGCTTTCTTT
- many TRBJ1-1 TRBV20-1 CSARDLETGSTEAFF TGCAGTGCTAGAGATCTGGAGACAGGCTCCACTGAAGCTTTCTTT
- many TRBJ2-2 TRBV7-2 CASSLAPGRGSGELFF TGTGCCAGCAGCTTAGCCCCTGGGAGAGGCTCCGGGGAGCTGTTTTTT
TRBD1 - TRBJ1-2 TRBV10-3 CAITFGQGRYGYTF TGTGCCATCACTTTCGGACAGGGCCGCTATGGCTACACCTTC